This TCR beta chain was found in a study of cytomegalovirus exposure and HLA in healthy donors. Study-wide findings and caveats: Reported performance of the classifier showed diagnosis of cytomegalovirus status with high specificity and sensitivity. HLA-A and HLA-B allele assignments for most subjects were reportedly predicted accurately using TCR beta sequences. Within an earlier analysis, most TCR beta V segments proved productive either about 90% or about 30% of the time. HLA alleles showed associations with 16,951 TCR beta sequences in a later analysis, at a 0.05 false discovery rate.

The study ran its PCR with 60 Vbeta and 13 Jbeta primers. Sequencing was performed with immunoSEQ multiplex PCR; in TCRdb, only in-frame clones are kept and a portion is missing. Counted here are 150,000 to 200,000 clones, roughly 79% occurring once; the ten biggest clones make up 6% to 8%. With respect to this clone: Its antigen remains unidentified.

Trimming cost V 0 bases and J 7 bases, with 11 bases left between them. CDR1 and CDR2 from the germline V gene are SGHRS and YFSETQ. This CDR3 is built from 14 residues. The origin of this receptor is a male donor in good health and CMV-seropositive. Input material: PBMCs. J is TRBJ2-1 and V is TRBV5-1, with D possibly being TRBD1 (6 bases). The CDR3 bases are TGCGCCAGCAGCTTGGAGGGCAGGGGAAATGAGCAGTTCTTC. This sequence encodes CASSLEGRGNEQFF.